A selection of T cell receptor beta chains follows, all from one sample in a study of spatial heterogeneity in lung cancer. MiXCR was run by TCRdb on the 5' RACE reads, yielding one entry per CDR3 protein. The sample includes 75,000 to 85,000 distinct CDR3 sequences, approximately 20% of them seen just once. This specimen was PBMCs, taken at surgery. These receptors all come from a male donor with early-stage non-small cell lung cancer. The CDR3 runs from the conserved cysteine through the conserved F or W. D genes are given only for firm matches. A row's size may be missing; if present it is once, few, many or a size class.

>TRBJ2-4|NA|few|TRBV7-2
TGTGCCAGCAGCACCGGAGTCCCCAAAAACATTCAGTACTTC
CASSTGVPKNIQYF
>TRBJ1-6|TRBD1|few|TRBV11-1
TGTGCCAGCAGCCCCACCGGGACAGGGGCTTCACCCCTCCACTTT
CASSPTGTGASPLHF
>TRBJ1-5|NA|NA|TRBV6-2/TRBV6-3
TGTGCCAGCAGATCAGGGTGGTTGCAGCCCCAGCATTTT
CASRSGWLQPQHF
>TRBJ1-2|NA|many|TRBV3-1
TGTGCCAGCAGCCAAGGAAGGAGAGGATATGGCTACACCTTC
CASSQGRRGYGYTF
>TRBJ2-4|TRBD1|few|TRBV10-3
TGTGCCATCAGTGAGCCGACAGGGGACTCGGTCGCGGCCAAAAACATTCAGTACTTC
CAISEPTGDSVAAKNIQYF
>TRBJ2-1|TRBD2|NA|TRBV5-4
TGTGCCAGCAGCTGGCCGGGACTAGCGGGGGTGGAGTTCTTC
CASSWPGLAGVEFF
>TRBJ1-4|TRBD1|NA|TRBV28
TGTGCCAGCAGTTTCGCAGACAGGGCGGGAAAACTGTTTTTT
CASSFADRAGKLFF
>TRBJ2-3|TRBD2|NA|TRBV5-1
TGCGCCAGCAGCAAGCGACTAGCGGGAGGGCCTGATACGCAGTATTTT
CASSKRLAGGPDTQYF
>TRBJ1-6|NA|NA|TRBV10-3
TGTGCCATCGGGACCGGGACAACTAGCTCCTATAATTCACCCCTCCACTTT
CAIGTGTTSSYNSPLHF
>TRBJ2-5|NA|few|TRBV12-5
TGTGCTAGTGGCAGCGGGACAGCTTACCAAGAGACCCAGTACTTC
CASGSGTAYQETQYF
>TRBJ2-1|TRBD1|few|TRBV29-1
TGCAGCGCGGACAGGGTTGATGAGCAGTTCTTC
CSADRVDEQFF
>TRBJ2-5|NA|few|TRBV2
TGTGCCAGCAGTCTCACCGGGACAACGGGCGAGACCCAGTACTTC
CASSLTGTTGETQYF
>TRBJ2-7|TRBD1|NA|TRBV6-6
TGTGCCAGCAGTTTACGGACAGGGGGCTACGAGCAGTACTTC
CASSLRTGGYEQYF
>TRBJ2-3|NA|many|TRBV24-1
TGTGCCACCAGTGTCCCAGGGGCCCCTACGCAGTATTTT
CATSVPGAPTQYF
>TRBJ1-4|NA|few|TRBV20-1
TGCAGTGCTAGTTTGGGAATTAATGAAAAACTGTTTTTT
CSASLGINEKLFF
>TRBJ1-1|NA|few|TRBV6-5
TGTGCCAGCAGTTACTCGCAGGGAATTGAAGCTTTCTTT
CASSYSQGIEAFF
>TRBJ2-2|NA|few|TRBV28
TGTGCCAGCAGGGACTACGGGGAGCTGTTTTTT
CASRDYGELFF
>TRBJ1-4|NA|once|TRBV12-3/TRBV12-4
TGTGCCAGCAGTTTGGGCAGGGTGGATGAAAAACTGTTTTTT
CASSLGRVDEKLFF
>TRBJ2-5|NA|NA|TRBV11-2
TGTGCCAGCAGCCCCGGGAACGGGAAAGGGACCCAGTACTTC
CASSPGNGKGTQYF
>TRBJ1-1|NA|few|TRBV10-3
TGTGCCATCAACCGGGACATCACGAACACTGAAGCTTTCTTT
CAINRDITNTEAFF
>TRBJ1-4|NA|NA|TRBV5-5
TGTGCCAGCAGCCTGGGTGGCAGATCTAATGAAAAACTGTTTTTT
CASSLGGRSNEKLFF
>TRBJ2-2|TRBD1|NA|TRBV24-1
TGTGCCACCAGTGGCGCCGACCGGGACAGGGTATCAGCCGGGGAGCTGTTTTTT
CATSGADRDRVSAGELFF
>TRBJ2-6|NA|NA|TRBV7-9
NA
CASNVFGPGANVPTF
>TRBJ1-1|NA|NA|TRBV29-1
TGCAGCGTTGAAGATCGGGGGGGCCGGAACACTGAAGCTTTCTTT
CSVEDRGGRNTEAFF
>TRBJ1-1|NA|NA|TRBV19
TGTGCCAGTAGCCCCCGGGGCCTGAACACTGAAGCTTTCTTT
CASSPRGLNTEAFF
>TRBJ1-1|TRBD1|few|TRBV3-1
TGTGCCAGCAGCCCTATGGACAGGTCGAACACTGAAGCTTTCTTT
CASSPMDRSNTEAFF
>TRBJ2-5|NA|many|TRBV6-5
TGTGCCAGCAGTCTTCAAGAGGGCGAGACCCAGTACTTC
CASSLQEGETQYF
>TRBJ1-1|TRBD1|NA|TRBV2
TGTGCCAGCAACCTGGGACAGCCGAACACTGAAGCTTTCTTT
CASNLGQPNTEAFF
>TRBJ1-1|TRBD1|few|TRBV27
TGTGCCAGCATCCAGGGGGCGCGAGCTTTCTTT
CASIQGARAFF
>TRBJ2-7|TRBD1|many|TRBV5-1
TGCGCCAGCAGCTTGGCGGGGACAGGATACGAGCAGTACTTC
CASSLAGTGYEQYF
>TRBJ2-7|NA|many|TRBV5-4
TGTGCCAGCAGCTCCCAGGGAGGATACGAGCAGTACTTC
CASSSQGGYEQYF
>TRBJ2-1|NA|many|TRBV19
TGTGCCAGTAGTATAGTACAGGGTCCCCACAATGAGCAGTTCTTC
CASSIVQGPHNEQFF
>TRBJ2-3|NA|many|TRBV20-1
TGCAGTGCTAGAGATCCGGCAGGGAGAAGCACAGATACGCAGTATTTT
CSARDPAGRSTDTQYF
>TRBJ2-5|NA|NA|TRBV7-4
TGTGCCACCTCCGGGTGGCAAGAGACCCAGTACTTC
CATSGWQETQYF
>TRBJ1-5|NA|many|TRBV27
TGTGCCAGCAGTTGGGGGGCGAGTCAGCCCCAGCATTTT
CASSWGASQPQHF
>TRBJ2-1|NA|NA|TRBV7-2
TGTGCCAGCAGCACCTTGGAGAGGCAGTTCTTC
CASSTLERQFF
>TRBJ2-1|TRBD2|NA|TRBV7-3
TGTGCCAGCAGCTTGGGAGCGGGAAATGAGCAGTTCTTC
CASSLGAGNEQFF
>TRBJ2-7|NA|many|TRBV29-1
TGCAGCGTTGTGGCCAGGGAAGCCTACGAGCAGTACTTC
CSVVAREAYEQYF
>TRBJ2-1|TRBD2|many|TRBV5-1
TGCGCCAGCAGGCATGGGACTAGCGGCCCCTCCTACAATGAGCAGTTCTTC
CASRHGTSGPSYNEQFF
>TRBJ2-3|NA|NA|TRBV2
TGTGCCAGCAGTGAGGAACGCACAGATACGCAGTATTTT
CASSEERTDTQYF
>TRBJ2-7|NA|NA|TRBV6-5
TGTGCCAGCAGTTACGAACAGGGAGGGGCCGAGCAGTACTTC
CASSYEQGGAEQYF
>TRBJ1-2|TRBD1|many|TRBV28
TGTGCCAGCAGCCCCAGGGACAGGGCGGGCTACACCTTC
CASSPRDRAGYTF
>TRBJ2-2|NA|few|TRBV2
TGTGCCAGTGTTCGGGACACCGGGGAGCTGTTTTTT
CASVRDTGELFF
>TRBJ2-7|NA|many|TRBV2
TGTGCCAGTAAACCCGGGGTCTCCTACGAGCAGTACTTC
CASKPGVSYEQYF
>TRBJ1-2|NA|few|TRBV7-3
TGTGCCAGCAGCCTCACAGGGTCGGGCTATGGCTACACCTTC
CASSLTGSGYGYTF
>TRBJ2-2|NA|NA|TRBV9
TGTGCCAGCAGCGTAGCAGGAGACGGGGAGCTGTTTTTT
CASSVAGDGELFF
>TRBJ1-5|NA|NA|TRBV11-2
TGTGCCAGCAGCTTAGGGTCACAGCACAATCAGCCCCAGCATTTT
CASSLGSQHNQPQHF
>TRBJ1-6|NA|few|TRBV7-2
TGTGCCAGCAGCTTAATGGGGTCACCCCTCCACTTT
CASSLMGSPLHF
>TRBJ2-1|TRBD1|few|TRBV28
TGTGCCAGCAGTTCCCCCTCCCCGGACAGGGGGGGAAATGAGCAGTTCTTC
CASSSPSPDRGGNEQFF
>TRBJ2-5|NA|many|TRBV4-2
TGTGCCAGCAGCCAAGCCAGAAGCGGGCAAGAGACCCAGTACTTC
CASSQARSGQETQYF
>TRBJ2-2|NA|few|TRBV20-1
TGCAGTGCTAGAGACCCGCCCTTGTCCGGGGAGCTGTTTTTT
CSARDPPLSGELFF